One and the same sample provided the 31 T cell receptor beta chains below, sequenced in a study of T cell changes during pregnancy in multiple sclerosis. Sequencing was performed with immunoSEQ multiplex PCR; in TCRdb, only in-frame clones are kept and a portion is missing. Of under 70,000 clones in the sample, about nine tenths were seen once. This specimen was peripheral blood, taken after pregnancy. The receptors were gathered from a female donor in good health, enrolled as a control in a pregnancy study.

The gene calls are TRBV5-4 and TRBJ1-4; weak D call: TRBD1 (6 bases). The CDR3 length is 15 residues. Germline CDR1 is SGHNT and CDR2 is YYREEE (reference sequence). V lost 2 bases, J lost 5 bases, and 13 bases lay in between. The CDR3, as DNA: TGTGCCAGCAGCTTCGACAGGTTTCCAAATGAAAAACTGTTTTTT. Translated, it gives CASSFDRFPNEKLFF. Based on the CDR3 plus reference TRBV5-4 and TRBJ1-4, the full variable domain is ETGVTQSPTHLIKTRGQQVTLRCSSQSGHNTVSWYQQALGQGPQFIFQYYREEENGRGNFPPRFSGLQFPNYSSELNVNALELDDSALYLCASSFDRFPNEKLFFGSGTQLSVL.

The genes are TRBV18 and TRBJ2-7; D remains ambiguous. This CDR3 is 15 amino acids long. Germline V gives CDR1 KGHSH, CDR2 LQKENI. With 0 bases removed from V and 6 bases from J, the gap between germline ends came to 15 bases. The CDR3 here is CASSPPNLSGGEQYF. Here the CDR3 DNA reads TGTGCCAGCTCACCACCGAACCTATCCGGTGGCGAGCAGTACTTC.

V and J are TRBV11-2 and TRBJ1-3; 7 nucleotides line up with TRBD1. Losses at the gene ends were 5 bases for V and 0 bases for J; bases not matched to a gene: 10. This CDR3 comprises 17 residues. Germline V gene lookup returns CDR1 SGHAT and CDR2 FQNNGV. As DNA, the CDR3 is TGTGCCAGCAGCGTTAAAAAAGGGGGCTCCTCTGGAAACACCATATATTTT. This sequence encodes CASSVKKGGSSGNTIYF.

The sample holds a few counts of this clone. The chain combines TRBV15 with TRBJ1-2; TRBD1 might be the D (6 bases). Trimming stripped 2 bases from V and 5 bases from J, with 12 bases between. Germline values: CDR1 LNHNV, CDR2 YYDKDF (reference sequence). The CDR3 covers 14 residues. CDR3 in amino acids: CATSRRTTGYGYTF. The CDR3 region has the DNA TGTGCCACCAGCAGACGTACTACAGGGTATGGCTACACCTTC.

The V call is TRBV5-6, the J call TRBJ2-1; 8 bases match TRBD1. Germline CDR1 SGHDT, CDR2 YYEEEE. V gave up 1 base and J gave up 8 bases; unmatched junction bases: 8. There are 15 residues in the CDR3. The CDR3: CASSLMQGAFDEQFF. The CDR3 region has the DNA TGTGCCAGCAGCTTGATGCAGGGGGCTTTCGATGAGCAGTTCTTC.

The gene calls are TRBV19 and TRBJ1-5, with D perhaps TRBD1 (6 bases). V lost 3 bases and J 1 base, leaving 16 bases between the germline ends. Germline CDR1 and CDR2: LNHDA and SQIVND (reference sequence). CDR3 length: 17 residues. The CDR3 DNA reads as TGTGCCAGTAGTATTGTCGGAAACAGGGTCAGCAATCAGCCCCAGCATTTT. Translated, it gives CASSIVGNRVSNQPQHF.

The gene calls are TRBV2 and TRBJ1-2; 7 nucleotides align to TRBD1. After removal of 8 bases from V and 8 bases from J, the junction contained 14 bases not matched to a gene. The CDR3 contains 14 residues. CDR1 and CDR2 from the germline V gene are SNHLY and FYNNEI. The CDR3 DNA reads TGTGCCAGCGGAAGGGACAGTCCTTTTCCGGGCTACACCTTC. Its protein product is CASGRDSPFPGYTF.

The chain has TRBV10-3 and TRBJ2-7, with no clear D. Germline V gene sequence: CDR1 ENHRY, CDR2 SYGVKD. V lost 7 bases and J lost 1, with 8 bases in between. The CDR3 runs to 12 residues. This CDR3 is CAITGGSYEQYF. As DNA, the CDR3 is TGTGCCATCACCGGTGGTTCCTACGAGCAGTACTTC.

The chain is built from TRBV6-5 and TRBJ1-2, with D possibly being TRBD1 (6 bases). The ends were cut back, 2 bases at V and 7 bases at J, with 20 bases in the middle. The CDR3 is 16 residues long. Germline-derived CDR1 and CDR2 are MNHEY and SVGAGI. CDR3 residues: CASSYESAGQSSGYTF. DNA of the CDR3: TGTGCCAGCAGTTACGAGTCGGCAGGACAGTCGTCTGGCTACACCTTC.

As for this clone: Mismatch with germline at one junction end may stem from a read error. The chain uses TRBV7-7 and TRBJ2-5; TRBD2 matches at 11 bases. This CDR3 contains 14 residues. The V gene's germline CDR1 is SSHAT and CDR2 FNYEAQ (reference sequence). This CDR3 reads CASSLAGGQETQYF. CDR3 coding DNA: TGTGCTAGCAGCTTAGCGGGGGGGCAAGAGACCCAGTACTTC.

CDR3 DNA: TGCGCCAGCAGCTCGGACGGCCGGGGGGAAAAACTGTTTTTT. Translated, it gives CASSSDGRGEKLFF. The chain employs TRBV5-1 and TRBJ1-4; D might be TRBD1 (5 bases). V lost 3 bases and J 8 bases, leaving 14 bases between the germline ends. The germline V gene has CDR1 SGHRS and CDR2 YFSETQ. The CDR3 runs 14 residues.

The rearrangement uses TRBV18 and TRBJ1-2, with 8 bases that match TRBD1. CDR1 is KGHSH, CDR2 LQKENI, per germline. J gave up 8 bases and V 3 bases, and 5 bases lay outside the gene matches. The CDR3 consists of 13 residues. CDR3 amino acids: CASSPGQGSGYTF. CDR3 sequence (DNA): TGTGCCAGCTCACCCGGACAGGGTAGCGGCTACACCTTC. Supplemented by reference TRBV18 and TRBJ1-2, the full variable domain reads NAGVMQNPRHLVRRRGQEARLRCSPMKGHSHVYWYRQLPEEGLKFMVYLQKENIIDESGMPKERFSAEFPKEGPSILRIQQVVRGDSAAYFCASSPGQGSGYTFGSGTRLTVV.

This sequence joins TRBV5-1 and TRBJ1-1, with 8 bases identical to TRBD1. The J segment lost 1 base and the V segment lost 2 bases, leaving 10 bases of the junction unmatched. The CDR3 is made up of 17 amino acids. Looked up from germline, CDR1 is SGHRS and CDR2 is YFSETQ. The CDR3 loop reads CASSFMRDRRANTEAFF. Here the CDR3 DNA reads TGCGCCAGCAGCTTTATGCGGGACAGGAGGGCGAACACTGAAGCTTTCTTT.

For the CDR3, the DNA is TGCGCCAGCAGCCAAGGAACCGGGGGGGTCCAAGAGACCCAGTACTTC. Protein product: CASSQGTGGVQETQYF. V is TRBV4-1 and J is TRBJ2-5, with TRBD2 identical over 8 bases. This CDR3 region has 16 residues. J lost 1 base, V lost 1 base, and 5 bases had no gene match. The germline gives CDR1 MGHRA, CDR2 YSYEKL.

This clone showed up just once. The chain uses TRBV13 and TRBJ2-7, with TRBD2 matching over 13 bases. The germline CDR1 and CDR2 sequences are PRHDT and FYEKMQ (reference sequence). Germline trimming cut 5 bases from V and 7 bases from J; bases unmatched to any gene: 8. CDR3 length: 15 residues. CDR3 nucleotide sequence: TGTGCCAGCAGCCCGCGGGGACTAGCGGGGTATGAGCAGTACTTC. Protein product: CASSPRGLAGYEQYF.

The chain uses TRBV30 and TRBJ1-3; perhaps TRBD1 as D (5 bases). The CDR3 is 15 residues long. Germline lookup yields CDR1 GTSNPN and CDR2 SVGIG (reference sequence). Trimming removed 3 bases from V and 3 bases from J, with 15 bases in between. The CDR3 DNA follows: TGTGCCTGGAGCTACAACTGGGGGGTTGGAAACACCATATATTTT. Residues: CAWSYNWGVGNTIYF.

Written as DNA, the CDR3 is TGTGCCAGCAGCTTTTATAACACTGAAGCTTTCTTT. The encoded protein is CASSFYNTEAFF. This chain links TRBV5-6 with TRBJ1-1; the D is unclear. CDR3 size: 12 residues. Trimming took 2 bases from V and 2 from J, leaving 4 bases between them. Germline CDR1 is SGHDT and CDR2 is YYEEEE. The whole variable domain, filled in from reference TRBV5-6 and TRBJ1-1, reads DAGVTQSPTHLIKTRGQQVTLRCSPKSGHDTVSWYQQALGQGPQFIFQYYEEEERQRGNFPDRFSGHQFPNYSSELNVNALLLGDSALYLCASSFYNTEAFFGQGTRLTVV.

Concerning this clone: The junction shows a germline mismatch at one end, possibly a read error. V is TRBV9 and J is TRBJ2-2, with TRBD1 matching over 7 bases. Germline loops: CDR1 SGDLS, CDR2 YYNGEE. The CDR3 totals 16 residues. The CDR3, as DNA: TGTGCCAGCAACGTAGGGCCTTCACAGGGGAACGGGGAGCTGTTTTTT. Amino acid sequence: CASNVGPSQGNGELFF.

This clone was detected only once. The rearrangement joins TRBV4-3 to TRBJ1-5; no firm D call. Germline CDR1 LGHNA, CDR2 YSLEER. Trimming removed 1 base from V and 4 bases from J, with 5 bases in between. The CDR3 extends over 13 amino acids. The CDR3 DNA sequence: TGCGCCAGCAGCCAAGCCCTAAATCAGCCCCAGCATTTT. Protein product: CASSQALNQPQHF.

The chain carries TRBV4-2 and TRBJ2-5, with a weak D call TRBD2 (6 bases). V was shortened by 3 bases and J by 1 base, with 12 bases between the two germline ends. Germline V gene data show CDR1 as LGHNA and CDR2 as YNFKEQ. The CDR3 spans 15 residues. CDR3 nucleotides: TGTGCCAGCAGCCAGGATAGGGACTTCCAAGAGACCCAGTACTTC. Translated: CASSQDRDFQETQYF.

This chain joins TRBV6-1 and TRBJ2-4; TRBD2 matches at 9 bases. The CDR3 covers 14 residues. Germline loops: CDR1 MNHNS, CDR2 SASEGT. J was trimmed by 8 bases and V by 1 base; bases with no gene match: 3. The DNA of the CDR3 is TGTGCCAGCAGTGAAGTTGGCGGGGGGGACATTCAGTACTTC. It yields the protein CASSEVGGGDIQYF.

The J gene is TRBJ1-5, the V gene TRBV5-4; D not resolved. This CDR3 region has 16 residues. V was trimmed by 0 bases and J by 1 base, leaving 11 bases between them. Per the germline V gene, CDR1 is SGHNT and CDR2 is YYREEE (reference sequence). CDR3 DNA sequence: TGTGCCAGCAGCTTGGGGGGAGGGATAAGCAATCAGCCCCAGCATTTT. Its translation: CASSLGGGISNQPQHF.

The V gene is TRBV27, the J gene TRBJ2-2; weak D call: TRBD1 (6 bases). The germline V gene encodes CDR1 MNHEY and CDR2 SMNVEV (reference sequence). CDR3 length: 13 amino acids. V was clipped by 8 bases and J by 2 bases, with 9 bases between them. This CDR3 reads CASRTDNTGELFF. The CDR3 coding sequence is TGTGCCAGCCGGACAGATAACACCGGGGAGCTGTTTTTT.

This clone was seen only once. The V gene is TRBV6-1, the J gene TRBJ1-1; no clear D. Looked up from germline, CDR1 is MNHNS and CDR2 is SASEGT. V was trimmed by 6 bases and J by 10 bases, leaving 15 bases between them. The CDR3 is made up of 12 amino acids. CDR3 nucleotide sequence: TGTGCCAGCAGGAGGGAGGACTGGGGAGCTTTCTTT. Its translation is CASRREDWGAFF.

This sequence joins TRBV5-6 and TRBJ1-3; D ambiguous. CDR1 SGHDT and CDR2 YYEEEE come from the germline V gene. Trimming stripped 4 bases from V and 10 bases from J, with 21 bases between. There are 15 residues in the CDR3. CDR3 region: CASSDGPAKGRTIYF. CDR3 coding DNA: TGTGCCAGCAGCGATGGGCCAGCCAAAGGAAGGACCATATATTTT.

The CDR3 region has the DNA TGTGCCAGCACCCCCCCGACAGGGGTCCATGAAAAACTGTTTTTT. As protein: CASTPPTGVHEKLFF. The V call is TRBV16, the J call TRBJ1-4, with 8 bases lining up with TRBD1. V was pared by 7 bases and J by 6 bases, with 10 bases of the junction left unmatched. This CDR3 spans 15 amino acids. Germline loops: CDR1 KGHSY, CDR2 FQNENV.

The rearrangement joins TRBV30 to TRBJ1-1, with D perhaps matching TRBD1 (6 bases). The germline gives CDR1 GTSNPN, CDR2 SVGIG (reference sequence). The CDR3 is 13 residues long. V was pared by 4 bases and J by 7 bases, with 16 bases between. DNA for the CDR3: TGTGCCTGGAAGAGACAGGCTCCCTTTGAAGCTTTCTTT. This codes for CAWKRQAPFEAFF.

In this sample, this clone turned up once. The chain uses TRBV19 and TRBJ2-6; TRBD1 is a possible D gene (7 bases). From germline, CDR1 is LNHDA and CDR2 SQIVND (reference sequence). This CDR3 is built from 16 residues. V was clipped by 8 bases and J by 2 bases, with 16 bases between them. CDR3 nucleotides: TGTGCCAGTCAAAGGGGCAGGGGGGCTGGGGCCAACGTCCTGACTTTC. Its protein product is CASQRGRGAGANVLTF.

The chain combines TRBV5-1 with TRBJ1-5; a weak D match, TRBD1 (5 bases). Germline CDR1 SGHRS, CDR2 YFSETQ. The V gene lost 4 bases and the J gene lost 2 bases, with 10 bases spanning the gap. The CDR3 is made up of 14 amino acids. In nucleotides, the CDR3 is TGCGCCAGCAGCCAAGGGGCGGGCAATCAGCCCCAGCATTTT. Translated: CASSQGAGNQPQHF.

The chain recombines TRBV6-6 with TRBJ1-1, with D possibly TRBD1 on 5 matching bases. The CDR3 is made up of 11 amino acids. Germline V gives CDR1 MNHNY, CDR2 SVGAGI (reference sequence). V lost 9 bases to trimming and J lost 6 bases, with 11 bases between them. The CDR3 loop is CARVGGAEAFF. The CDR3 coding sequence is TGTGCCAGGGTGGGAGGGGCTGAAGCTTTCTTT.

This chain uses TRBV6-4 with TRBJ2-2; 11 nucleotides align to TRBD1. Germline CDR1 is MRHNA and CDR2 is SNTAGT. The CDR3 contains 16 residues. V lost 6 bases, J lost 4 bases, and 7 bases stayed unmatched. CDR3 DNA sequence: TGTGCCAGCAGAAAGGCGGGGACAGGGGGCACCGGGGAGCTGTTTTTT. It specifies CASRKAGTGGTGELFF.